The rows below give T cell receptor beta chains drawn from one sample of a study of somatic reversion in DOCK8 deficiency. TCRdb re-analysed the multiplex PCR reads in MiXCR, keeping a single row per CDR3 protein. The profile shows some 1,500 distinct CDR3 sequences, about 26% of them singletons. Sequenced sample: peripheral blood. These receptors originate from a human donor with DOCK8 deficiency. Both conserved end residues are part of each CDR3. The D gene is left open where the match is weak. Only some rows state a clone size, as once, few, many or a class for expanded clones.

j_call: TRBJ2-7
d_call: -
v_call: TRBV2
clone_size: few
cdr3_length: 12
cdr3_aa: CASIWGPYEQYF
cdr3_nt: TGTGCCAGCATCTGGGGACCCTACGAGCAGTACTTC

j_call: TRBJ1-6
d_call: -
v_call: TRBV7-2
clone_size: -
cdr3_length: 15
cdr3_aa: CAGSTTNRGSSPLHF
cdr3_nt: TGTGCCGGCAGCACGACAAACCGGGGCTCTTCACCCCTCCACTTT

j_call: TRBJ1-5
d_call: TRBD1
v_call: TRBV19
clone_size: medium-sized
cdr3_length: 16
cdr3_aa: CASSISGGASNQPQHF
cdr3_nt: TGTGCCAGTAGTATCTCAGGGGGCGCGAGCAATCAGCCCCAGCATTTT

j_call: TRBJ2-7
d_call: -
v_call: TRBV3-1
clone_size: many
cdr3_length: 11
cdr3_aa: CASSQGYEQYF
cdr3_nt: TGTGCCAGCAGCCAAGGCTACGAGCAGTACTTC

j_call: TRBJ1-6
d_call: TRBD1
v_call: TRBV28
clone_size: many
cdr3_length: 16
cdr3_aa: CASSTYRGRLGSPLHF
cdr3_nt: TGTGCCAGCAGTACATACAGGGGGCGGCTCGGTTCACCCCTCCACTTT

j_call: TRBJ1-1
d_call: -
v_call: TRBV3-1
clone_size: medium-sized
cdr3_length: 14
cdr3_aa: CASSHGQGSAEAFF
cdr3_nt: TGTGCCAGCAGCCATGGGCAGGGGAGCGCTGAAGCTTTCTTT

j_call: TRBJ1-6
d_call: TRBD1
v_call: TRBV27
clone_size: medium-sized
cdr3_length: 17
cdr3_aa: CASTPRPTGSYNSPLHF
cdr3_nt: TGTGCCAGCACCCCCCGCCCGACAGGGTCCTATAATTCACCCCTCCACTTT

j_call: TRBJ1-1
d_call: -
v_call: TRBV19
clone_size: few
cdr3_length: 15
cdr3_aa: CASSSEILWGTEAFF
cdr3_nt: TGTGCCAGTAGCAGCGAGATACTTTGGGGCACTGAAGCTTTCTTT

j_call: TRBJ1-4
d_call: -
v_call: TRBV2
clone_size: -
cdr3_length: 14
cdr3_aa: CASNGLITNEKLFF
cdr3_nt: TGTGCCAGCAATGGACTCATCACGAATGAAAAACTGTTTTTT

j_call: TRBJ1-3
d_call: TRBD1
v_call: TRBV6-6
clone_size: -
cdr3_length: 14
cdr3_aa: CASSYQTGGNTIYF
cdr3_nt: TGTGCCAGCAGTTACCAGACAGGGGGTAACACCATATATTTT

j_call: TRBJ1-6
d_call: TRBD1
v_call: TRBV28
clone_size: few
cdr3_length: 15
cdr3_aa: CASSSLTGVGSPLHF
cdr3_nt: TGTGCCAGCAGTTCCTTAACAGGGGTAGGATCACCCCTCCACTTT

j_call: TRBJ1-2
d_call: TRBD1
v_call: TRBV29-1
clone_size: -
cdr3_length: 13
cdr3_aa: CSVTRQGGYGYTF
cdr3_nt: TGCAGCGTTACCCGACAGGGGGGCTATGGCTACACCTTC

j_call: TRBJ1-2
d_call: -
v_call: TRBV5-6
clone_size: medium-sized
cdr3_length: 13
cdr3_aa: CASTAQRGHGYTF
cdr3_nt: TGTGCCAGCACCGCTCAGAGGGGCCATGGCTACACCTTC

j_call: TRBJ1-6
d_call: TRBD1
v_call: TRBV5-6
clone_size: few
cdr3_length: 16
cdr3_aa: CASSPGTGGVYSPLHF
cdr3_nt: TGTGCCAGCAGCCCCGGGACAGGGGGCGTGTACTCACCCCTCCACTTT

j_call: TRBJ2-7
d_call: TRBD1
v_call: TRBV5-1
clone_size: -
cdr3_length: 16
cdr3_aa: CASSSGGDRLYYEQYF
cdr3_nt: TGCGCCAGCAGCTCGGGCGGGGACAGGTTGTACTACGAGCAGTACTTC

j_call: TRBJ1-1
d_call: -
v_call: TRBV9
clone_size: -
cdr3_length: 16
cdr3_aa: CASSVSQAGLDTEAFF
cdr3_nt: TGTGCCAGCAGCGTATCCCAGGCCGGGTTGGACACTGAAGCTTTCTTT

j_call: TRBJ1-1
d_call: -
v_call: TRBV5-1
clone_size: many
cdr3_length: 13
cdr3_aa: CASSSEGVTEAFF
cdr3_nt: TGCGCCAGCAGCTCGGAGGGGGTCACTGAAGCTTTCTTT

j_call: TRBJ1-1
d_call: -
v_call: TRBV7-2
clone_size: -
cdr3_length: 14
cdr3_aa: CASSLDRGGTEAFF
cdr3_nt: TGTGCCAGCAGCTTAGATAGGGGTGGGACTGAAGCTTTCTTT

j_call: TRBJ2-5
d_call: -
v_call: TRBV12-3/TRBV12-4
clone_size: -
cdr3_length: 11
cdr3_aa: CASSLQETQYF
cdr3_nt: TGTGCCAGCAGTTTACAAGAGACCCAGTACTTC

j_call: TRBJ1-1
d_call: -
v_call: TRBV28
clone_size: medium-sized
cdr3_length: 14
cdr3_aa: CASVGGGWNTEAFF
cdr3_nt: TGTGCCAGCGTAGGCGGGGGGTGGAACACTGAAGCTTTCTTT

j_call: TRBJ2-1
d_call: TRBD2
v_call: TRBV5-6
clone_size: medium-sized
cdr3_length: 15
cdr3_aa: CASSSWDYSYNEQFF
cdr3_nt: TGTGCCAGCAGCTCCTGGGACTACTCCTACAATGAGCAGTTCTTC

j_call: TRBJ2-4
d_call: -
v_call: TRBV30
clone_size: -
cdr3_length: 12
cdr3_aa: CAWSSRGNIQYF
cdr3_nt: TGTGCCTGGAGTAGCCGGGGAAACATTCAGTACTTC

j_call: TRBJ1-3
d_call: -
v_call: TRBV5-6
clone_size: -
cdr3_length: 15
cdr3_aa: CASSQDILSGNIIYF
cdr3_nt: TGTGCCAGCAGTCAGGACATTCTCTCTGGAAACATCATATATTTT

j_call: TRBJ1-5
d_call: TRBD1
v_call: TRBV19
clone_size: medium-sized
cdr3_length: 15
cdr3_aa: CASASGQARNQPQHF
cdr3_nt: TGTGCCAGTGCTAGCGGACAGGCCAGAAATCAGCCCCAGCATTTT

j_call: TRBJ1-3
d_call: -
v_call: TRBV15
clone_size: many
cdr3_length: 15
cdr3_aa: CATSREGRSGNTIYF
cdr3_nt: TGTGCCACCAGCAGAGAGGGGCGCTCTGGAAACACCATATATTTT

j_call: TRBJ2-6
d_call: TRBD1
v_call: TRBV2
clone_size: -
cdr3_length: 15
cdr3_aa: CASMMGQPGANVLTF
cdr3_nt: TGTGCCAGCATGATGGGACAGCCTGGGGCCAACGTCCTGACTTTC

j_call: TRBJ1-2
d_call: TRBD1
v_call: TRBV23-1
clone_size: -
cdr3_length: 16
cdr3_aa: CASSRAPRDRDYGYTF
cdr3_nt: TGCGCCAGCAGTCGAGCACCCCGGGACAGAGACTATGGCTACACCTTC

j_call: TRBJ2-7
d_call: TRBD1
v_call: TRBV15
clone_size: -
cdr3_length: 15
cdr3_aa: CATSRPQGASYEQYF
cdr3_nt: TGTGCCACCAGCAGACCACAGGGGGCTTCCTACGAGCAGTACTTC

j_call: TRBJ2-7
d_call: TRBD2
v_call: TRBV20-1
clone_size: few
cdr3_length: 13
cdr3_aa: CSAAGTKAYEQYF
cdr3_nt: TGCAGTGCTGCCGGGACTAAAGCCTACGAGCAGTACTTC

j_call: TRBJ2-7
d_call: TRBD2
v_call: TRBV12-3/TRBV12-4
clone_size: medium-sized
cdr3_length: 14
cdr3_aa: CASSLTSGRAQQYF
cdr3_nt: TGTGCCAGCAGTTTAACTAGCGGGAGGGCCCAGCAGTACTTC

j_call: TRBJ2-3
d_call: -
v_call: TRBV5-1
clone_size: -
cdr3_length: 15
cdr3_aa: CASSLGGRSTDTQYF
cdr3_nt: TGCGCCAGCAGCTTGGGCGGGCGTAGCACAGATACGCAGTATTTT

j_call: TRBJ1-3
d_call: -
v_call: TRBV19
clone_size: medium-sized
cdr3_length: 14
cdr3_aa: CASSIASPGNTIYF
cdr3_nt: TGTGCCAGTAGTATAGCGAGTCCCGGAAACACCATATATTTT

j_call: TRBJ1-1
d_call: TRBD1
v_call: TRBV9
clone_size: -
cdr3_length: 15
cdr3_aa: CASSVGQGRGTEAFF
cdr3_nt: TGTGCCAGCAGCGTAGGACAGGGTCGGGGCACTGAAGCTTTCTTT

j_call: TRBJ2-1
d_call: -
v_call: TRBV7-9
clone_size: few
cdr3_length: 12
cdr3_aa: CASSGGHNEQFF
cdr3_nt: TGTGCAAGTAGCGGAGGTCACAATGAGCAGTTCTTC

j_call: TRBJ1-6
d_call: -
v_call: TRBV28
clone_size: many
cdr3_length: 14
cdr3_aa: CASTEQGEDSPLHF
cdr3_nt: TGTGCCAGCACCGAACAGGGTGAGGATTCACCCCTCCACTTT

j_call: TRBJ1-5
d_call: -
v_call: TRBV2
clone_size: -
cdr3_length: 14
cdr3_aa: CASSESTTGPCEHF
cdr3_nt: TGTGCCAGCAGTGAGAGCACTACAGGGCCATGCGAGCATTTT

j_call: TRBJ2-7
d_call: -
v_call: TRBV20-1
clone_size: few
cdr3_length: 16
cdr3_aa: CSANIILALSSYEQYF
cdr3_nt: TGCAGTGCTAATATCATTCTAGCGTTAAGCTCCTACGAGCAGTACTTC

j_call: TRBJ1-1
d_call: -
v_call: TRBV7-9
clone_size: medium-sized
cdr3_length: 15
cdr3_aa: CASSLRGAANTEAFF
cdr3_nt: TGTGCCAGCAGCTTACGAGGGGCGGCGAACACTGAAGCTTTCTTT

j_call: TRBJ2-7
d_call: -
v_call: TRBV20-1
clone_size: -
cdr3_length: 13
cdr3_aa: CSAGGRDPYEQYF
cdr3_nt: TGCAGTGCTGGCGGGCGGGACCCCTACGAGCAGTACTTC

j_call: TRBJ1-2
d_call: -
v_call: TRBV12-3/TRBV12-4
clone_size: medium-sized
cdr3_length: 13
cdr3_aa: CASSLSGVYGYTF
cdr3_nt: TGTGCCAGCAGTTTGAGCGGGGTCTATGGCTACACCTTC

j_call: TRBJ2-7
d_call: TRBD2
v_call: TRBV4-1
clone_size: -
cdr3_length: 17
cdr3_aa: CASSQEGLAGGLSAQYF
cdr3_nt: TGCGCCAGCAGCCAAGAGGGACTAGCGGGAGGCCTCTCAGCGCAGTACTTC

j_call: TRBJ2-7
d_call: TRBD2
v_call: TRBV10-3
clone_size: -
cdr3_length: 14
cdr3_aa: CAISEPKSREGQHF
cdr3_nt: TGTGCCATCAGTGAGCCTAAAAGTAGGGAGGGGCAGCACTTC

j_call: TRBJ1-5
d_call: TRBD1
v_call: TRBV19
clone_size: medium-sized
cdr3_length: 14
cdr3_aa: CASSGGLRNQPQHF
cdr3_nt: TGTGCCTCCTCAGGGGGACTTCGGAATCAGCCCCAGCATTTT

j_call: TRBJ2-7
d_call: TRBD1
v_call: TRBV20-1
clone_size: -
cdr3_length: 15
cdr3_aa: CSARSGQGLTYEQYF
cdr3_nt: TGCAGTGCTAGGTCGGGACAGGGATTAACCTACGAGCAGTACTTC